A selection of T cell receptor beta chains follows, all from one sample in a study of blood T cell repertoires in COVID-19. The method was immunoSEQ multiplex PCR; TCRdb's version includes in-frame clones alone and lacks a portion of them. The sample lists under 350,000 clones, 80% to 90% occurring once. The sample was PBMCs or T cells enriched from blood (not recorded which). These TCRs come from a woman in her forties with acute COVID-19. The CDR3 runs from the conserved cysteine through the conserved F or W. The order of the fields is V gene, D gene, CDR3 length, clone size, J gene, CDR3 DNA, CDR3 protein. D genes are given only for firm matches. Size is omitted from some rows. Given values are once, few, many or a class for expanded clones.

v_gene: TRBV3-1/TRBV3-2; d_gene: NA; len: 17; abundance: NA; j_gene: TRBJ2-5; CDR3nt: TGTGCCAGCAGCCAGGACCCCCTAGCGAATGTTAAAGAGACCCAGTACTTC; CDR3aa: CASSQDPLANVKETQYF
v_gene: TRBV27; d_gene: TRBD1; len: 17; abundance: once; j_gene: TRBJ1-2; CDR3nt: TGTGCCAGCAGTTCGCGGACAGGAACCACGAGAAACTATGGCTACACCTTC; CDR3aa: CASSSRTGTTRNYGYTF
v_gene: TRBV9; d_gene: NA; len: 15; abundance: NA; j_gene: TRBJ1-1; CDR3nt: TGTGCCAGCAGCCCGCGACAACTGGGGAACACTGAAGCTTTCTTT; CDR3aa: CASSPRQLGNTEAFF
v_gene: TRBV10-3; d_gene: TRBD2; len: 17; abundance: NA; j_gene: TRBJ2-3; CDR3nt: TGTGCCATCAGTGACCCGGGACTAGCGGGAGGGACAGATACGCAGTATTTT; CDR3aa: CAISDPGLAGGTDTQYF
v_gene: TRBV7-9; d_gene: NA; len: 18; abundance: NA; j_gene: TRBJ1-3; CDR3nt: TGTGCCAGCAGCCAGGTGGTCGCTGTAAAAAACTCTGGAAACACCATATATTTT; CDR3aa: CASSQVVAVKNSGNTIYF
v_gene: TRBV28; d_gene: TRBD1; len: 14; abundance: NA; j_gene: TRBJ1-2; CDR3nt: TGTGCCAGCAGCTTACCCGGGACAGGGCATGGCTACACCTTC; CDR3aa: CASSLPGTGHGYTF
v_gene: TRBV6-6; d_gene: NA; len: 13; abundance: NA; j_gene: TRBJ1-1; CDR3nt: TGTGCCAGCAAGGCAGGGCTCTACACTGAAGCTTTCTTT; CDR3aa: CASKAGLYTEAFF
v_gene: TRBV6-5; d_gene: NA; len: 14; abundance: NA; j_gene: TRBJ1-2; CDR3nt: TGTGCCAGCAGTTACGGGCAGGGAAGCTATGGCTACACCTTC; CDR3aa: CASSYGQGSYGYTF
v_gene: TRBV5-6; d_gene: NA; len: 13; abundance: few; j_gene: TRBJ2-7; CDR3nt: TGTGCCAGCAGCTACGGACTTAACTACGAGCAGTACTTC; CDR3aa: CASSYGLNYEQYF
v_gene: TRBV21-1; d_gene: NA; len: 18; abundance: NA; j_gene: TRBJ2-5; CDR3nt: TGTGCCAGCAGCAAAGCGCTTTTGGAGACTACTAGCAAAGAGACCCAGTACTTC; CDR3aa: CASSKALLETTSKETQYF
v_gene: TRBV5-1; d_gene: NA; len: 15; abundance: NA; j_gene: TRBJ2-5; CDR3nt: TGCGCCAGCAGCTTGGTGGGCCGAGTAGGAGAGACCCAGTACTTC; CDR3aa: CASSLVGRVGETQYF
v_gene: TRBV6-5; d_gene: TRBD1; len: 13; abundance: NA; j_gene: TRBJ1-2; CDR3nt: TGTGCCAGCAAATACGACAGGGGAGGAGGCTACACCTTC; CDR3aa: CASKYDRGGGYTF
v_gene: TRBV5-6; d_gene: TRBD2; len: 15; abundance: NA; j_gene: TRBJ2-2; CDR3nt: TGTGCCAGCAGCTTGGTGGCTAGCGGGACCGGGGAGCTGTTTTTT; CDR3aa: CASSLVASGTGELFF
v_gene: TRBV7-8; d_gene: TRBD1; len: 20; abundance: NA; j_gene: TRBJ2-3; CDR3nt: TGTGCCAGCAGCTTAGCCTTGGGGGTTGAGAGGGGGCGCTGGTCAGATACGCAGTATTTT; CDR3aa: CASSLALGVERGRWSDTQYF
v_gene: TRBV27; d_gene: NA; len: 14; abundance: NA; j_gene: TRBJ1-1; CDR3nt: TGTGCCAGCAGTCCCCGACAGGCGAACACTGAAGCTTTCTTT; CDR3aa: CASSPRQANTEAFF
v_gene: TRBV25-1; d_gene: TRBD2; len: 18; abundance: NA; j_gene: TRBJ2-1; CDR3nt: TGTGCCAGCAGTGACCTCCTTCGGACTAGCGGATTAATGAATGAGCAGTTCTTC; CDR3aa: CASSDLLRTSGLMNEQFF
v_gene: TRBV7-9; d_gene: NA; len: 15; abundance: NA; j_gene: TRBJ1-2; CDR3nt: TGTGCCAGCAGCCCAGACCGACAGGCTAACTATGGCTACACCTTC; CDR3aa: CASSPDRQANYGYTF
v_gene: TRBV7-2; d_gene: NA; len: 15; abundance: NA; j_gene: TRBJ1-5; CDR3nt: TGTGCCAGCAGCCCCGGCGCAGGGGTTGGTCAGCCCCAGCATTTT; CDR3aa: CASSPGAGVGQPQHF
v_gene: TRBV28; d_gene: NA; len: 12; abundance: NA; j_gene: TRBJ1-2; CDR3nt: TGTGCCAGCAGTTTAACAGGGTATGGCTACACCTTC; CDR3aa: CASSLTGYGYTF
v_gene: TRBV28; d_gene: TRBD1; len: 15; abundance: NA; j_gene: TRBJ1-5; CDR3nt: TGTGCCAGCAAGGGGTCAGGGGGCGGCGGTCAGCCCCAGCATTTT; CDR3aa: CASKGSGGGGQPQHF
v_gene: TRBV7-2; d_gene: TRBD2; len: 16; abundance: NA; j_gene: TRBJ2-1; CDR3nt: TGTGCCAGCAGCTTAGTCACTAGCGTAAGCTACAATGAGCAGTTCTTC; CDR3aa: CASSLVTSVSYNEQFF
v_gene: TRBV3-1/TRBV3-2; d_gene: TRBD1; len: 15; abundance: NA; j_gene: TRBJ1-3; CDR3nt: TGTGCCAGCAGCCAAGCAGGGGGCTCTGGAAACACCATATATTTT; CDR3aa: CASSQAGGSGNTIYF
v_gene: TRBV7-2; d_gene: TRBD1; len: 19; abundance: NA; j_gene: TRBJ2-6; CDR3nt: TGTGCCAGCAGCCCTCACCCTGGACAGGGCCTCTCTGGGGCCAACGTCCTGACTTTC; CDR3aa: CASSPHPGQGLSGANVLTF
v_gene: TRBV19; d_gene: NA; len: 14; abundance: NA; j_gene: TRBJ1-5; CDR3nt: TGTGCCAGTAGTACAGGACAGCTTGCCCAGCCCCAGCATTTT; CDR3aa: CASSTGQLAQPQHF
v_gene: TRBV5-1; d_gene: TRBD1; len: 16; abundance: NA; j_gene: TRBJ2-3; CDR3nt: TGCGCCAGCAGCCCGCCGGGACAGGGGGCAACAGATACGCAGTATTTT; CDR3aa: CASSPPGQGATDTQYF
v_gene: TRBV20-1; d_gene: NA; len: 12; abundance: few; j_gene: TRBJ2-4; CDR3nt: TGCAGTGCTAGTACCGGCAAAAACATTCAGTACTTC; CDR3aa: CSASTGKNIQYF
v_gene: TRBV6-2/TRBV6-3; d_gene: TRBD1; len: 16; abundance: NA; j_gene: TRBJ2-7; CDR3nt: TGTGCCAGCAGTTACTGGGGCGGACAGGGTTCCTACGAGCAGTACTTC; CDR3aa: CASSYWGGQGSYEQYF
v_gene: TRBV6-5; d_gene: NA; len: 13; abundance: NA; j_gene: TRBJ1-4; CDR3nt: TGTGCCTCAGAGGCTGCGACTAATGAAAAACTGTTTTTT; CDR3aa: CASEAATNEKLFF
v_gene: TRBV6-5; d_gene: TRBD1; len: 15; abundance: NA; j_gene: TRBJ1-3; CDR3nt: TGTGCCAGCACCCCAGGGGGCAGCTCTGGAAACACCATATATTTT; CDR3aa: CASTPGGSSGNTIYF
v_gene: TRBV28; d_gene: TRBD1; len: 13; abundance: NA; j_gene: TRBJ2-3; CDR3nt: TGTGCCAACCTAGACAGGGTCACAGATACGCAGTATTTT; CDR3aa: CANLDRVTDTQYF
v_gene: TRBV19; d_gene: NA; len: 19; abundance: NA; j_gene: TRBJ2-5; CDR3nt: TGTGCCAGTAGTCCTAGGACAGGGCCGGGCGGGAGGGCCAGAGAGACCCAGTACTTC; CDR3aa: CASSPRTGPGGRARETQYF
v_gene: TRBV9; d_gene: TRBD2; len: 16; abundance: NA; j_gene: TRBJ2-2; CDR3nt: TGTGCCGGCAGCATAGCGGGAGCCTCGAACACCGGGGAGCTGTTTTTT; CDR3aa: CAGSIAGASNTGELFF
v_gene: TRBV9; d_gene: TRBD2; len: 14; abundance: NA; j_gene: TRBJ2-1; CDR3nt: TGTGCCAGCAGCGTTGGGACTAGTTTGACTGAGCAGTTCTTC; CDR3aa: CASSVGTSLTEQFF
v_gene: TRBV24-1; d_gene: NA; len: 13; abundance: NA; j_gene: TRBJ1-5; CDR3nt: TGTGCCACCAGTGCAGCGGGGAATCAGCCCCAGCATTTT; CDR3aa: CATSAAGNQPQHF
v_gene: TRBV6-5; d_gene: NA; len: 14; abundance: NA; j_gene: TRBJ2-2; CDR3nt: TGTGCCAGCAGCGTAATGGGGCAGACCGGGGAGCTGTTTTTT; CDR3aa: CASSVMGQTGELFF
v_gene: TRBV2; d_gene: NA; len: 12; abundance: few; j_gene: TRBJ2-1; CDR3nt: TGTGCCAGCACCACAGGGTACAATGAGCAGTTCTTC; CDR3aa: CASTTGYNEQFF
v_gene: TRBV4-3; d_gene: TRBD2; len: 15; abundance: NA; j_gene: TRBJ2-3; CDR3nt: TGCGCCAGCAGCCAAGGACTAGCGGACACAGATACGCAGTATTTT; CDR3aa: CASSQGLADTDTQYF
v_gene: TRBV9; d_gene: TRBD2; len: 15; abundance: NA; j_gene: TRBJ2-2; CDR3nt: TGTGCCAGCAGCGCTAGCGGGATGGTCACCGGGGAGCTGTTTTTT; CDR3aa: CASSASGMVTGELFF
v_gene: TRBV18; d_gene: TRBD1; len: 16; abundance: few; j_gene: TRBJ1-5; CDR3nt: TGTGCCAGCTCACCAGCAACCGGGACAGTCAATCAGCCCCAGCATTTT; CDR3aa: CASSPATGTVNQPQHF
v_gene: TRBV6-2/TRBV6-3; d_gene: NA; len: 15; abundance: NA; j_gene: TRBJ2-1; CDR3nt: TGTGCCAGCAGTATTGACAGGAGCTCCTACAATGAGCAGTTCTTC; CDR3aa: CASSIDRSSYNEQFF
v_gene: TRBV28; d_gene: NA; len: 15; abundance: NA; j_gene: TRBJ1-5; CDR3nt: TGTGCCAGTAATACCCCTACAGGGACCGCCAGCCCCCAGCATTTT; CDR3aa: CASNTPTGTASPQHF
v_gene: TRBV3-1/TRBV3-2; d_gene: NA; len: 11; abundance: NA; j_gene: TRBJ1-3; CDR3nt: TGTGCCAGCAGCCATGCGAACACCATATATTTT; CDR3aa: CASSHANTIYF
v_gene: TRBV4-2; d_gene: NA; len: 15; abundance: once; j_gene: TRBJ1-1; CDR3nt: TGTGCCAGCAGCCAAAGGGGGGGTGTGGACACTGAAGCTTTCTTT; CDR3aa: CASSQRGGVDTEAFF
v_gene: TRBV28; d_gene: NA; len: 12; abundance: NA; j_gene: TRBJ2-3; CDR3nt: TGTGCCAGCAGGGGCGCAGGGGACACGCAGTATTTT; CDR3aa: CASRGAGDTQYF
v_gene: TRBV19; d_gene: NA; len: 15; abundance: few; j_gene: TRBJ1-6; CDR3nt: TGTGCCAGTAGTACCTCGAGGGGGTATGATTCACCCCTCCACTTT; CDR3aa: CASSTSRGYDSPLHF
v_gene: TRBV6-2/TRBV6-3; d_gene: NA; len: 17; abundance: NA; j_gene: TRBJ2-1; CDR3nt: TGTGCCAGCAGTTACGGGAAGGGAGCCCGGGGGAGCAATGAGCAGTTCTTC; CDR3aa: CASSYGKGARGSNEQFF
v_gene: TRBV4-2; d_gene: TRBD2; len: 17; abundance: NA; j_gene: TRBJ2-1; CDR3nt: TGTGCCAGCAGCCAAGACGGGGCTAGCGGGAGTGTCGGTGAGCAGTTCTTC; CDR3aa: CASSQDGASGSVGEQFF
v_gene: TRBV5-1; d_gene: TRBD1; len: 15; abundance: NA; j_gene: TRBJ1-3; CDR3nt: TGCGCCAGCAGCTTGTCGGGACAGGTTGGAAACACCATATATTTT; CDR3aa: CASSLSGQVGNTIYF